A single sample gave rise to the 23 T cell receptor beta chains below, sequenced in a study of cytomegalovirus exposure and HLA in healthy donors. The PCR made use of 60 Vbeta and 13 Jbeta primers. TCRdb's copy holds only in-frame clones and misses some; the assay was immunoSEQ multiplex PCR. The profile shows about 210,000 clones, 80% to 90% of them singletons. The sequencing input was PBMCs. All receptors come from a man aged 30 to 39 in good health and CMV-seronegative.

The chain joins TRBV4-2 to TRBJ2-2, with 7 bases lining up with TRBD2. Trimming cost V 4 bases and J 7 bases; bases outside gene matches: 3. This CDR3 is built from 13 residues. Per the germline V gene, CDR1 is LGHNA and CDR2 is YNFKEQ. CDR3 region: CASSPREDGELFF. CDR3 in DNA: TGTGCCAGCAGCCCCCGGGAGGACGGGGAGCTGTTTTTT.

This clone appeared a single time. The V gene is TRBV6-1, the J gene TRBJ2-3; the match to TRBD2 covers 12 bases. CDR1 is MNHNS, CDR2 SASEGT, per germline. The CDR3 spans 18 residues. Losses at the gene ends were 1 base for V and 7 bases for J; bases not matched to a gene: 12. The CDR3: CASSEESSGGGYGNTQYF. The DNA of the CDR3 is TGTGCCAGCAGTGAAGAGTCTAGCGGGGGGGGATACGGAAATACGCAGTATTTT.

The chain combines TRBV5-1 with TRBJ2-1; a weak D match, TRBD2 (6 bases). V lost 0 bases, J lost 2 bases, and 18 bases lay in between. Germline V gene data show CDR1 as SGHRS and CDR2 as YFSETQ. This CDR3 comprises 18 residues. CDR3 region: CASSLEEGSGPTYNEQFF. For the CDR3, the DNA is TGCGCCAGCAGCTTGGAGGAAGGGAGCGGGCCAACCTACAATGAGCAGTTCTTC. Filled out from reference TRBV5-1 and TRBJ2-1, the complete variable domain reads KAGVTQTPRYLIKTRGQQVTLSCSPISGHRSVSWYQQTPGQGLQFLFEYFSETQRNKGNFPGRFSGRQFSNSRSEMNVSTLELGDSALYLCASSLEEGSGPTYNEQFFGPGTRLTVL.

This clone has a single count. The chain combines TRBV7-9 with TRBJ1-5, with D possibly being TRBD1 (6 bases). Trimming pared 2 bases from V and 4 bases from J, leaving 9 bases between. The germline gives CDR1 SEHNR, CDR2 FQNEAQ (reference sequence). The CDR3 length is 14 residues. The CDR3 reads CASSLNQGNQPQHF. For the CDR3, the DNA is TGTGCCAGCAGCTTAAATCAGGGGAATCAGCCCCAGCATTTT.

This chain uses TRBV18 with TRBJ1-5, with D unclear. V lost 5 bases and J lost 12, with 20 bases in between. CDR1 and CDR2 (germline): KGHSH, LQKENI. The CDR3 is made up of 14 amino acids. In DNA, the CDR3 is TGTGCCAGCTCATCGGAGGGCAACCACCTTTACCAGCATTTT. Translation gives CASSSEGNHLYQHF.

This sequence joins TRBV6-5 and TRBJ1-4, with D hard to call. Germline CDR1 reads MNHEY; CDR2 reads SVGAGI. V dropped 2 bases and J dropped 5 bases, with 6 bases sitting between them. This CDR3 is built from 13 residues. Written as DNA, the CDR3 is TGTGCCAGCAGTTACGAGGGAAATGAAAAACTGTTTTTT. This gives the protein CASSYEGNEKLFF.

The chain joins TRBV6-5 to TRBJ1-4, with TRBD1 matching 8 bases. V trimming: 2 bases; J trimming: 5 bases; junction bases outside the gene matches: 4. Germline CDR1 is MNHEY and CDR2 is SVGAGI. This CDR3 has 15 residues. CDR3 loop: CASSYRTGRNEKLFF. Here the CDR3 DNA reads TGTGCCAGCAGTTACCGGACAGGGAGGAATGAAAAACTGTTTTTT.

This chain joins TRBV28 and TRBJ2-7, with D uncertain. With 6 bases removed from V and 0 bases from J, the gap between germline ends came to 12 bases. This CDR3 contains 14 residues. Looked up from germline, CDR1 is MDHEN and CDR2 is SYDVKM. The CDR3 region is CASRGRLSSYEQYF. The CDR3 nucleotides are TGTGCCAGCAGGGGCCGCCTTAGCTCCTACGAGCAGTACTTC.

The chain's CDR3 is CASSLWTGERSNQPQHF. The DNA for the CDR3 is TGTGCCAGCAGCTTGTGGACAGGGGAGCGAAGCAATCAGCCCCAGCATTTT. The V gene is TRBV5-8, the J gene TRBJ1-5; 9 nucleotides agree with TRBD1. V trimming: 1 base; J trimming: 1 base; junction bases outside the gene matches: 6. CDR3 length: 17 amino acids. Per the germline V gene, CDR1 is SGHTS and CDR2 is YDEGEE.

Comment on this clone: Other DNA sequences in this sample translate to the same CDR3. V and J are TRBV9 and TRBJ2-1, with TRBD2 identical over 8 bases. V gave up 0 bases and J gave up 4 bases; unmatched junction bases: 3. Looked up from germline, CDR1 is SGDLS and CDR2 is YYNGEE. The CDR3 has 15 residues. CDR3 amino acids: CASSVGGGGYNEQFF. The DNA for the CDR3 is TGTGCCAGCAGCGTAGGGGGCGGGGGGTACAATGAGCAGTTCTTC.

Only one count was recorded for this clone. The chain links TRBV5-1 to TRBJ1-1; TRBD1 might be the D (5 bases). V was clipped by 5 bases and J by 0 bases, with 14 bases between them. The CDR3 consists of 15 residues. Germline CDR1 is SGHRS and CDR2 is YFSETQ. CDR3 protein: CASRGVQGLNTEAFF. DNA of the CDR3: TGCGCCAGCAGAGGGGTTCAAGGGCTGAACACTGAAGCTTTCTTT.

V gene TRBV28 combines with J gene TRBJ1-4; TRBD1 is a possible D gene (6 bases). The V end was cut by 4 bases, the J end by 6 bases, with 15 bases between. Germline CDR1 reads MDHEN; CDR2 reads SYDVKM. The CDR3 loop spans 15 amino acids. The CDR3 protein is CASSSQTGWDEKLFF. DNA of the CDR3: TGTGCCAGCAGTTCCCAGACAGGCTGGGATGAAAAACTGTTTTTT. Together with reference TRBV28 and TRBJ1-4, the CDR3 gives the full variable domain: DVKVTQSSRYLVKRTGEKVFLECVQDMDHENMFWYRQDPGLGLRLIYFSYDVKMKEKGDIPEGYSVSREKKERFSLILESASTNQTSMYLCASSSQTGWDEKLFFGSGTQLSVL.

The chain has TRBV5-6 and TRBJ2-7; 8 bases fit TRBD2. The CDR3 loop spans 18 amino acids. Trimming removed 4 bases from V and 2 bases from J; junction bases left unmatched: 17. Germline V gene lookup returns CDR1 SGHDT and CDR2 YYEEEE. The CDR3 coding sequence is TGTGCCAGCAGCGAAGAAGTCCTAGCGGGCGGAATCACCTACGAGCAGTACTTC. This gives the protein CASSEEVLAGGITYEQYF.

This rearrangement joins TRBV27 to TRBJ2-7, with TRBD1 as a possible D gene (8 bases). This CDR3 has 16 residues. Between the trimmed V and J ends, which lost 6 bases and 0 bases, there was a span of 18 bases. CDR1 is MNHEY, CDR2 SMNVEV, per germline (reference sequence). CDR3 sequence (DNA): TGTGCCAGCAGAACAGGGGGTACGGGAGGCTCCTACGAGCAGTACTTC. This sequence encodes CASRTGGTGGSYEQYF.

The CDR3 protein is CASSPWDIPSEAFF. CDR3 sequence (DNA): TGTGCCAGCAGCCCCTGGGACATCCCTTCTGAAGCTTTCTTT. V usage is TRBV7-2 and J usage is TRBJ1-1, with D maybe TRBD1 (6 bases). The V gene's germline CDR1 is SGHTA and CDR2 FQGNSA. V was shortened by 5 bases and J by 6 bases, with 16 bases between the two germline ends. The CDR3 has 14 residues.

V and J are TRBV6-1 and TRBJ2-7, with 9 bases matching TRBD1. Germline lookup yields CDR1 MNHNS and CDR2 SASEGT. V shed 4 bases, J shed 3 bases, and the junction held 7 bases outside the gene matches. This CDR3 is built from 15 residues. The CDR3 DNA follows: TGTGCCAGCAGTGTTATTCCGGGACAGGGCTACGAGCAGTACTTC. Translation gives CASSVIPGQGYEQYF.

The chain links TRBV27 to TRBJ1-1; unclear D gene. V dropped 3 bases and J dropped 6 bases, with 14 bases sitting between them. Germline V gives CDR1 MNHEY, CDR2 SMNVEV (reference sequence). This CDR3 has 14 residues. Here the CDR3 reads CASSFSRPRAEAFF. The CDR3 nucleotides are TGTGCCAGCAGTTTTTCAAGACCTCGGGCTGAAGCTTTCTTT.

This chain joins TRBV19 and TRBJ2-1; 10 nucleotides agree with TRBD2. CDR1 is LNHDA and CDR2 is SQIVND in the germline V gene (reference sequence). Trimming took 5 bases from V and 10 from J; bases not matched to a gene: 8. The CDR3 extends over 14 amino acids. CDR3 in amino acids: CASSPSGGGSEQFF. CDR3 nucleotide sequence: TGTGCCAGTAGTCCGAGCGGGGGGGGTTCGGAGCAGTTCTTC. The whole variable domain, filled in from reference TRBV19 and TRBJ2-1, reads DGGITQSPKYLFRKEGQNVTLSCEQNLNHDAMYWYRQDPGQGLRLIYYSQIVNDFQKGDIAEGYSVSREKKESFPLTVTSAQKNPTAFYLCASSPSGGGSEQFFGPGTRLTVL.

For the CDR3, the DNA is TGTGCCAGCAGCGGGGGAGCGAACACTGAAGCTTTCTTT. Its protein product is CASSGGANTEAFF. The chain carries TRBV9 and TRBJ1-1; D gene unclear. Looked up from germline, CDR1 is SGDLS and CDR2 is YYNGEE. V was trimmed by 3 bases and J by 1 base, leaving 7 bases between them. The CDR3 is 13 residues long.

J is TRBJ1-3 and V is TRBV5-1, with D tentatively TRBD1 (6 bases). Trimming cost V 4 bases and J 3 bases, with 17 bases left between them. This CDR3 contains 16 residues. Germline assignment: CDR1 SGHRS and CDR2 YFSETQ. DNA of the CDR3: TGCGCCAGCAGCGGAGGCCTACAGGGTGATGGAAACACCATATATTTT. Translated, it gives CASSGGLQGDGNTIYF.

V and J are TRBV6-4 and TRBJ1-5, with D hard to call. The CDR3 consists of 11 residues. V was trimmed by 7 bases and J by 6 bases, leaving 7 bases between them. Germline CDR1 MRHNA, CDR2 SNTAGT. The CDR3 region is CASKLGQPQHF. In DNA form, the CDR3 reads TGTGCCAGCAAACTTGGTCAGCCCCAGCATTTT.

V and J are TRBV29-1 and TRBJ2-3; 9 nucleotides line up with TRBD2. V shed 7 bases and J 0 bases; nucleotides not matched to a gene: 8. Per the germline V gene, CDR1 is SQVTM and CDR2 is ANQGSEA. The CDR3 extends over 15 amino acids. The CDR3 sequence is CSGSAGGHSTDTQYF. CDR3 DNA sequence: TGCAGCGGGTCAGCGGGGGGCCATAGCACAGATACGCAGTATTTT.

This sequence joins TRBV6-1 and TRBJ2-7; possible D gene TRBD1, 6 bases. CDR3 size: 12 residues. V was pared by 5 bases and J by 4 bases, with 9 bases between. Germline CDR1 is MNHNS and CDR2 is SASEGT. The CDR3 is CASSPRGYEQYF. The DNA of the CDR3 is TGTGCCAGCAGTCCCAGGGGTTACGAGCAGTACTTC.